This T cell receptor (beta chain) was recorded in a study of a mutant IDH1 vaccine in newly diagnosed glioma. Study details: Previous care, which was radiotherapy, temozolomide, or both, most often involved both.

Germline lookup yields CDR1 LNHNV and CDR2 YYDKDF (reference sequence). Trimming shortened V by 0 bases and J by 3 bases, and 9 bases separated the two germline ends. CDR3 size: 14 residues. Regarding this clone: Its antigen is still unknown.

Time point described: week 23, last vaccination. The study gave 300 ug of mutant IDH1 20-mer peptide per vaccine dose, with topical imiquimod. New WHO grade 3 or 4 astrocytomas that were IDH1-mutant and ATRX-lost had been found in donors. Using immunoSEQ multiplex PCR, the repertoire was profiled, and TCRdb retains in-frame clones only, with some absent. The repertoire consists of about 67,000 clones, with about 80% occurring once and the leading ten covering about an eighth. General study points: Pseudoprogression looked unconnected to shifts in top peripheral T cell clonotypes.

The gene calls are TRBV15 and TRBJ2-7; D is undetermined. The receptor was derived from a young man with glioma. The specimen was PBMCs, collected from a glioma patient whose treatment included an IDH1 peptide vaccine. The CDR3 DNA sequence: TGTGCCACCAGCAGAGATCGGTACGGCTACGAGCAGTACTTC. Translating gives CATSRDRYGYEQYF.